The sequence of this T cell receptor beta chain was determined in a study of human T cells and chemical hapten exposure (dated by TCRdb to the early 2020s). For the wider study: For sensitization, 2% DPC in acetone was applied to an approximately 2 cm by approximately 2 cm area of upper inner arm skin. Throughout the study period of roughly 24 weeks, patients also received therapeutic DPC doses to the scalp every week. Patch testing on the upper back used Finn chambers containing 0.01% DPC, with scoring done after 6 days according to International Contact Dermatitis Research Group standards. Most of the patients in the cohort were female, and the cohort covered alopecia areata with under or over 50% scalp involvement, alopecia totalis and alopecia universalis. Libraries were pooled for sequencing, and per-sample TCR yields varied mainly because of small differences in library volumes within the pool. Peripheral blood TCR repertoire changes were tracked in vivo in alopecia patients during primary and secondary sensitization to the hapten diphenylcyclopropenone (DPC). Blood samples were taken from patients before sensitization (week 0) and at 2, 6 and about 24 weeks after DPC sensitization. Under 30 alopecia patients gave blood for TCR sequencing at one to four time points (pre-sensitization, 2, 6 and 24 weeks). Each blood RNA sample was used to sequence both TCR alpha and TCR beta chains. Here is what the overall study found, with its caveats: DPC sensitization did not change how many TCRs were above 1 in 1000 frequency, and no evidence was found of alterations in global repertoire structure. Significantly more large CDR3 similarity clusters were formed by expanded TCRs than by pre-sensitization or healthy control sets, consistent with antigen-driven responses. After repeated subsampling, the strength of the expansion versus patch-test correlation and the threshold at which it became significant changed. A positive correlation was found between the number of PT1 expanded TCRs and patch test score, with significance reached at thresholds 8, 16 and 32 but not 4. Because every patient had alopecia, a presumed autoimmune disease, the patients' immune response might differ from that of healthy individuals.

This clonotype was recorded many times. Its antigen target is currently unknown. No much larger clonotype is one base removed from it; base qualities were not supplied. The time point label, read with the paper, signifies: patch test 1, 2 weeks after DPC sensitization. The treatment or condition label, read with the paper, signifies: therapeutic diphenylcyclopropenone sensitization with weekly scalp DPC. Total RNA was isolated from unfractionated whole blood collected in Tempus Blood RNA tubes. At each patch-test visit, blood was drawn before the patch test was applied. To be eligible, patients had to be aged 18 to 70, diagnosed with alopecia and judged suitable for DPC therapy, while pregnant patients were excluded. V is pruned by 1 base and J by 0 bases, leaving 4 bases of the junction without a gene match. The CDR3 runs 16 residues from the cysteine to the phenylalanine. The only DNA kept is the CDR3, 48 bases in frame from the first base. According to the germline V gene (reference sequence), CDR1 reads MNHEY and CDR2 reads SMNVEV.

The library came from RACE. For sequencing, a NextSeq 500 was employed. Library preparation attached unique molecular identifiers to individual cDNA molecules for quantitative, reproducible TCR counting. In the authors' own workflow: Samples had a median of roughly 100,000 TCRs, with a range from roughly 23,224 to 700,000. The Decombinator software suite was used to annotate the V, J and CDR3 of the TCR reads. Every sample was subsampled to the same number of TCRs (28,000) for the PS versus PT1 abundance plots. Expanded TCRs were defined as absent before sensitization and observed at least eight times at the 2-week time point. TCRdb trimmed the raw reads at Q25, called clones with MiXCR and kept productive beta chains. Rows merge per CDR3 protein into single entries with the most common DNA and genes. TCRdb, rather than the study authors, made the V and J calls. In this sample the table shows tens of thousands of distinct CDR3 sequences, around 10% of which occur a single time. 1.5% to 2% of the sample comes from the top ten.

This clonotype was obtained from a woman in her 40s with alopecia areata. Some clones in this sample may be carry-over from other donors' samples. The rearrangement combines TRBV27 with TRBJ2-3; 7 of the junction bases match TRBD1. Sequencing was performed on whole blood, taken in connection with sensitization to the hapten diphenylcyclopropenone (DPC). DNA sequence: TGTGCCAGCAGTTTATTTGTGACAGGGAGCACAGATACGCAGTATTTT. This translates into CASSLFVTGSTDTQYF.